The clone carrying this TCR beta chain was observed a few times. Its target is not known. The data belong to a study of regulatory T cells in long-lasting Graves disease. Findings and caveats of the study: Persistent disease preferred TRBV28, TRBJ1-2 and TRBJ2-5; new disease, TRBV20-1 and TRBJ2-1.

Time point reported: newly diagnosed GD, antithyroid drugs for less than 3 months. Generation of the TCR library employed RNA extracted from PBMCs. A nine-milliliter sample of peripheral blood was drawn into EDTA tubes. There are 15 residues in the CDR3. V lost 7 bases to trimming and J lost 5 bases; unmatched junction nucleotides: 6. CDR1 and CDR2 (germline): MNHEY, SVGEGT. Building the TCR beta libraries relied on iRepertoire HTBI primers, and CDR3 regions underwent Arm-PCR. Each CDR3 protein gets one entry after TCRdb re-called the multiplex PCR reads with MiXCR. The table includes about 610,000 distinct CDR3 sequences, about 16% detected once. These data were also reused for a study on T cells in Graves' hyperthyroidism and ophthalmopathy.

The genes are TRBV6-2 or TRBV6-3 and TRBJ2-1; 12 bases map to TRBD2. The clonotype comes from a man aged 18 to 35 with Graves disease. The input for sequencing was peripheral blood mononuclear cells (PBMCs), taken at new diagnosis, from a patient treated with antithyroid drugs. Written as DNA, the CDR3 is TGTGCCAGCAAGCGACTAGCGGGAGATCACAATGAGCAGTTCTTC. Translated, it gives CASKRLAGDHNEQFF.